The clone carrying this T cell receptor (beta chain) was counted many times. The data stem from a study of CD8+CD57+ T cells in acquired aplastic anemia. Patients included in sequencing had previously demonstrated CD8+CD57+ cell expansion by flow cytometry. Patients, without exception, had severe acquired aplastic anemia. For CDR3 and TCR beta VDJ profiling, genomic DNA was the template used. From the reads, TCRdb called clonotypes with MiXCR, one entry per CDR3 protein. Among about 180,000 distinct CDR3 sequences listed, approximately 52% were seen once. V was clipped by 5 bases and J by 7 bases; unmatched bases: 12. Germline-derived CDR1 and CDR2 are SQVTM and ANQGSEA. This CDR3 has 14 residues.

The chain uses TRBV29-1 and TRBJ2-5; 8 nucleotides match TRBD1. The source is a human donor with aplastic anemia. Sequenced input: sorted CD4+, CD8+, or CD8+CD57+ T cells (not recorded which) from PBMCs. This CDR3 reads CSVPGQGMMGTQYF. The CDR3 DNA follows: TGCAGCGTTCCCGGACAGGGTATGATGGGGACCCAGTACTTC.